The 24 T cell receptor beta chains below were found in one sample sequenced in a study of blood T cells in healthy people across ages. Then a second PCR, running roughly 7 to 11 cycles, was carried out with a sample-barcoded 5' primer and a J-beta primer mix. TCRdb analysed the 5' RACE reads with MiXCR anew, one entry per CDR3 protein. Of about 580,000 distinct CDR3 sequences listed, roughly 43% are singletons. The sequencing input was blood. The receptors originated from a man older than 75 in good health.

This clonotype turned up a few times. The CDR3: CASSLEVSEQYF. CDR3 DNA sequence: TGTGCCAGCAGCTTAGAGGTGTCCGAGCAGTACTTC. J is TRBJ2-7 and V is TRBV7-9; D remains unclear. The germline CDR1 and CDR2 sequences are SEHNR and FQNEAQ (reference sequence). V dropped 1 base and J dropped 6 bases, with 7 bases sitting between them. The CDR3 has 12 residues.

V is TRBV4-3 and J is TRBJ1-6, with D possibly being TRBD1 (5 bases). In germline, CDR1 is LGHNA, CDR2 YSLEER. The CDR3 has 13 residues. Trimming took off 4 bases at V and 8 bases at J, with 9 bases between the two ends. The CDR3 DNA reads TGCGCCAGCAGCCCTGGGGGATATTCACCCCTCCACTTT. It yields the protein CASSPGGYSPLHF.

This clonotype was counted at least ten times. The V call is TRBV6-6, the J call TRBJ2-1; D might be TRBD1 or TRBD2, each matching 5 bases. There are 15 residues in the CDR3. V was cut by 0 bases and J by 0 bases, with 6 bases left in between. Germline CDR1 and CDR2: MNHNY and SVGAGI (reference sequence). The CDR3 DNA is TGTGCCAGCAGTTACTCGGGGGACTCCTACAATGAGCAGTTCTTC. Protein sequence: CASSYSGDSYNEQFF.

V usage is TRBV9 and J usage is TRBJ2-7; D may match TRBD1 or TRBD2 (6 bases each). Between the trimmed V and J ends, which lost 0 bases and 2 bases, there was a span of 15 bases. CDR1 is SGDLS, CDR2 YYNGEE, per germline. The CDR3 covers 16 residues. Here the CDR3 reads CASSVAGDIGTYEQYF. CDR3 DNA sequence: TGTGCCAGCAGCGTAGCGGGGGACATTGGGACCTACGAGCAGTACTTC.

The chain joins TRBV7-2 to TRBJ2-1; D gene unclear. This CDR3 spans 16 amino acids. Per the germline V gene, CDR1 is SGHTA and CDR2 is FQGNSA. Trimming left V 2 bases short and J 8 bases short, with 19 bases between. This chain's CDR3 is CASSLSALGRSDEQFF. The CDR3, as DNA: TGTGCCAGCAGCTTATCGGCTCTCGGACGATCTGATGAGCAGTTCTTC.

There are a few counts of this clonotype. The CDR3 sequence: CASSPPPGVPSTDTQYF. DNA for the CDR3: TGCGCCAGCAGCCCCCCTCCTGGGGTACCTAGCACAGATACGCAGTATTTT. The V and J genes are TRBV5-1 and TRBJ2-3; D ambiguous. CDR1 SGHRS and CDR2 YFSETQ come from the germline V gene. The CDR3 is 17 residues long. The V gene lost 4 bases and the J gene lost 0 bases, with 18 bases spanning the gap.

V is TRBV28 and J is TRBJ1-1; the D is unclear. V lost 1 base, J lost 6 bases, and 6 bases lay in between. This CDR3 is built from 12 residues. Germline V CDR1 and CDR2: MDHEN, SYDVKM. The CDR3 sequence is CASSLSRSEAFF. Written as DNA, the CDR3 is TGTGCCAGCAGTTTATCCAGGTCTGAAGCTTTCTTT.

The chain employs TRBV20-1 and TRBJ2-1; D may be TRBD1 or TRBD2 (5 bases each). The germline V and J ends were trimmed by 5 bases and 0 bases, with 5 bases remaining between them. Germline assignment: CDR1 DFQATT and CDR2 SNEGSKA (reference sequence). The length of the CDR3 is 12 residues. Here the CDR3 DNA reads TGCAGTGCTGGGGGCTCCTACAATGAGCAGTTCTTC. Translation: CSAGGSYNEQFF.

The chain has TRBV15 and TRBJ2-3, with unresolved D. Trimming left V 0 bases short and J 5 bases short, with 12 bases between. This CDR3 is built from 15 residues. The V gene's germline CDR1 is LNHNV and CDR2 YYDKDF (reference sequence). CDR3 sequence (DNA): TGTGCCACCAGCAGAGACATCTATCATGGAGATACGCAGTATTTT. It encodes CATSRDIYHGDTQYF.

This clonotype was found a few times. The DNA of the CDR3 is TGTGCCAGCAGTTTAGGGACAGAAGTAGACTACGAGCAGTACTTC. It yields the protein CASSLGTEVDYEQYF. The chain employs TRBV28 and TRBJ2-7, with 7 bases lining up with TRBD1. The V gene end was trimmed by 2 bases and the J gene end by 3 bases; junction bases not matched to a gene: 7. Germline CDR1 MDHEN, CDR2 SYDVKM. The CDR3 is made up of 15 amino acids.

For the CDR3, the DNA is TGTGCCAGCAGCTTCGTTGGACTAGCGGGAGGAGCCCAGTACTTC. This sequence encodes CASSFVGLAGGAQYF. The V call is TRBV7-2, the J call TRBJ2-5, with TRBD2 identical over 14 bases. Germline lookup yields CDR1 SGHTA and CDR2 FQGNSA. CDR3 length: 15 amino acids. V was clipped by 3 bases and J by 9 bases; unmatched bases: 6.

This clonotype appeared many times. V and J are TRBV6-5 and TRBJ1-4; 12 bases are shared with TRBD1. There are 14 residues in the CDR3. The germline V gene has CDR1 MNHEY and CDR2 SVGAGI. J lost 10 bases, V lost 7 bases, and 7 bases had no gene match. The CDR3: CASKPGQGAGKLFF. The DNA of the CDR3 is TGTGCCAGCAAGCCGGGACAGGGGGCCGGAAAACTGTTTTTT.

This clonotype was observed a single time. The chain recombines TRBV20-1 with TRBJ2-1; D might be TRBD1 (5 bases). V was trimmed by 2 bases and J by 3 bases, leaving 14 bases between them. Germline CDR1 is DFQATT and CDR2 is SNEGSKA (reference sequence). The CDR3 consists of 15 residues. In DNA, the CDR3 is TGCAGTGCTAGACCTGGGGCCGATAACTACAATGAGCAGTTCTTC. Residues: CSARPGADNYNEQFF.

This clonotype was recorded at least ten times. CDR3 region: CASRERQNQETQYF. DNA for the CDR3: TGTGCCAGCAGAGAAAGACAGAACCAAGAGACCCAGTACTTC. This rearrangement joins TRBV6-5 to TRBJ2-5, with D perhaps matching TRBD1 (5 bases). Germline lookup yields CDR1 MNHEY and CDR2 SVGAGI. Deletions cut 6 bases from V and 0 bases from J, with 11 bases between. The CDR3 has 14 amino acids.

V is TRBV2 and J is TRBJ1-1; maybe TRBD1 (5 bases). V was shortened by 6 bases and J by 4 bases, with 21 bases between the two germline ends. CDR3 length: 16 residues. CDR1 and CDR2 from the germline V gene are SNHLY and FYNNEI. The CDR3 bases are TGTGCCAGCAGGAACGGGGGGACGGTGAAAAGCACTGAAGCTTTCTTT. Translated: CASRNGGTVKSTEAFF.

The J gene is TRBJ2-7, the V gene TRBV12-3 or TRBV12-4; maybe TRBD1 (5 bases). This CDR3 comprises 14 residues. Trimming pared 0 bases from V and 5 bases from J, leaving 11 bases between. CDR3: CASSLARVRNEQYF. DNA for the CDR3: TGTGCCAGCAGTTTAGCCAGGGTGAGGAACGAGCAGTACTTC.

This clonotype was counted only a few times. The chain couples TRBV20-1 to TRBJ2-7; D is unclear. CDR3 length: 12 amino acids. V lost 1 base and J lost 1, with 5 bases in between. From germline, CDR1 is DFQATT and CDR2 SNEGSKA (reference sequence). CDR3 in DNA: TGCAGTGCTAGAGGGGATTCCTACGAGCAGTACTTC. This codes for CSARGDSYEQYF.

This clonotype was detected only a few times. In DNA, the CDR3 is TGCAGTGCTAGTGGAGGGCGCAATGAGCAGTTCTTC. Translation: CSASGGRNEQFF. This chain connects TRBV20-1 to TRBJ2-1; D may be TRBD2 (6 bases). V lost 3 bases and J lost 6, with 9 bases in between. The CDR3 covers 12 residues. Germline CDR1 DFQATT, CDR2 SNEGSKA (reference sequence).

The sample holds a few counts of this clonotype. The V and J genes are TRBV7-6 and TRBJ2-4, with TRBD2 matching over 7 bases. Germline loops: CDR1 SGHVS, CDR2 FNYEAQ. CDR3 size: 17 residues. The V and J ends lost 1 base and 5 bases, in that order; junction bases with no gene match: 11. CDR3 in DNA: TGTGCCAGCAGCTTAGTCCCCCCTAGCGGAAATGAAAACATTCAGTACTTC. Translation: CASSLVPPSGNENIQYF.

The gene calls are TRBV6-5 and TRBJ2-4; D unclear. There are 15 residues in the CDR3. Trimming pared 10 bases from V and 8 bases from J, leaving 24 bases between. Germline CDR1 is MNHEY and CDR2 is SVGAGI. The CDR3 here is CANSYSIGQPDIQYF. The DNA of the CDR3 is TGTGCCAACAGCTACTCGATAGGGCAGCCGGACATTCAGTACTTC.

CDR3 sequence: CASSFEPSGGRDTQYF. The CDR3, as DNA: TGTGCCAGCAGTTTTGAGCCTAGCGGGGGGCGAGATACGCAGTATTTT. The J gene is TRBJ2-3, the V gene TRBV12-3 or TRBV12-4; 11 nucleotides match TRBD2. Germline trimming cut 3 bases from V and 5 bases from J; bases unmatched to any gene: 7. The CDR3 loop spans 16 amino acids.

CDR3: CASGTSRAGEQYF. CDR3 bases: TGTGCCAGCGGGACTAGCCGAGCGGGTGAGCAGTACTTC. This chain connects TRBV2 to TRBJ2-5; 9 bases agree with TRBD2. In germline, CDR1 is SNHLY, CDR2 FYNNEI. The CDR3 totals 13 residues. V lost 8 bases to trimming and J lost 11 bases; unmatched junction nucleotides: 12. The full variable domain, its missing parts supplied by reference TRBV2 and TRBJ2-5, is EPEVTQTPSHQVTQMGQEVILRCVPISNHLYFYWYRQILGQKVEFLVSFYNNEISEKSEIFDDQFSVERPDGSNFTLKIRSTKLEDSAMYFCASGTSRAGEQYFGPGTRLLVL.

Here the CDR3 reads CASSASGFRDTQYF. CDR3 in DNA: TGTGCCAGCAGCGCCAGTGGGTTTCGAGATACGCAGTATTTT. The genes are TRBV9 and TRBJ2-3; D is ambiguous. Germline CDR1 and CDR2: SGDLS and YYNGEE. CDR3 length: 14 amino acids. V was clipped by 3 bases and J by 5 bases, with 13 bases between them. Complete variable domain (other parts from reference TRBV9 and TRBJ2-3): DSGVTQTPKHLITATGQRVTLRCSPRSGDLSVYWYQQSLDQGLQFLIQYYNGEERAKGNILERFSAQQFPDLHSELNLSSLELGDSALYFCASSASGFRDTQYFGPGTRLTVL.

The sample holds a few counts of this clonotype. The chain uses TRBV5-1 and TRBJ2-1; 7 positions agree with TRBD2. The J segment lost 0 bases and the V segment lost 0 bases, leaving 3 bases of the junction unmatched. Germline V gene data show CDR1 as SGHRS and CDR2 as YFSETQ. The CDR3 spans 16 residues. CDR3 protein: CASSLDGGGSYNEQFF. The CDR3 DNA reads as TGCGCCAGCAGCTTGGACGGCGGGGGCTCCTACAATGAGCAGTTCTTC.